This T cell receptor beta chain was sequenced for a study of radiotherapy plus CTLA-4 blockade in lung cancer. Study as a whole: Objective responses were observed in around 17% of patients, and disease control was achieved by roughly 29%. Study-level findings and limits: Among reported predictors of response, early blood T cell clone dynamics with interferon-beta performed best.

The assay was immunoSEQ multiplex PCR, and TCRdb's table has in-frame clones only and misses some. The table has tens of thousands of clones, roughly 73% seen once. For this clone: Its antigen remains unidentified.

The V and J ends lost 5 bases and 6 bases, in that order; junction bases with no gene match: 11. The CDR3 spans 16 residues. In germline, CDR1 is SGHTA, CDR2 FQGTGA. Focal radiation plus CTLA-4 blockade with ipilimumab was given to patients with chemo-refractory metastatic non-small-cell lung cancer. Sequencing was performed on peripheral blood, taken from a patient treated with radiotherapy plus ipilimumab. V and J are TRBV7-3 and TRBJ2-1; the match to TRBD2 covers 9 bases. This clonotype was obtained from a human donor with non-small cell lung cancer that progressed on radiotherapy plus ipilimumab. CDR3 DNA sequence: TGTGCCAGCAGCCAAGAGGCGCGGGGGGGACGCAATGAGCAGTTCTTC. Protein: CASSQEARGGRNEQFF.